The 3 T cell receptor beta chains below all came from one sample that was sequenced in a study of blood T cells in healthy people across ages. A J-beta primer mix and a sample-barcoded 5' primer were used in a second PCR of roughly 7 to 12 cycles. In TCRdb, the 5' RACE reads were re-called with MiXCR into one record per CDR3 protein. The sample consists of roughly 1.5 million distinct CDR3 sequences, approximately 43% of them appearing once. Sequenced input: blood. These receptors originate from a woman aged 18-29 years in good health.

This clonotype has more than one count but fewer than ten. In DNA form, the CDR3 reads TGTGCCAGCAGTTACGTGGACAGGGTACGCACCGGGGAGCTGTTTTTT. Protein sequence: CASSYVDRVRTGELFF. The chain carries TRBV6-6 and TRBJ2-2; 8 bases agree with TRBD1. In germline, CDR1 is MNHNY, CDR2 SVGAGI (reference sequence). V lost 2 bases to trimming and J lost 4 bases; unmatched junction nucleotides: 6. The CDR3 runs 16 residues.

J is TRBJ2-4 and V is TRBV29-1; D could derive from TRBD1 or TRBD2 (5 bases each). The CDR3 contains 12 residues. V shed 6 bases and J shed 6 bases, with 12 bases lying between them. Germline values: CDR1 SQVTM, CDR2 ANQGSEA. This chain's CDR3 is CSVQGGGNIQYF. The CDR3 DNA reads TGCAGCGTGCAGGGTGGGGGAAACATTCAGTACTTC.

This clonotype was detected once. This chain connects TRBV2 to TRBJ2-1, with D maybe TRBD2 (6 bases). Germline lookup yields CDR1 SNHLY and CDR2 FYNNEI. V gave up 9 bases and J gave up 0 bases, with 12 bases separating them. The CDR3 is 14 residues long. This CDR3 is CASEIGSSYNEQFF. The CDR3 DNA sequence: TGTGCCAGTGAAATCGGGAGCTCCTACAATGAGCAGTTCTTC.